These 5 T cell receptor beta chains were all obtained from the same sample, sequenced in a study of CD8 T cells in Susac syndrome. Random hexamers served to reverse transcribe about 0.45 to 1 ug RNA. TCRdb reprocessed the immunoSEQ multiplex PCR reads with MiXCR, giving one entry per CDR3 protein. The sample includes 100,000 to 110,000 distinct CDR3 sequences, roughly 96% of them seen just once. The sample consisted of CD8+ T cells from PBMCs. The receptors here all came from a human donor with Susac syndrome.

The rearrangement uses TRBV28 and TRBJ2-7; D gene uncertain. CDR1 is MDHEN, CDR2 SYDVKM, per germline. Trimming shortened V by 3 bases and J by 2 bases, and 8 bases separated the two germline ends. There are 13 residues in the CDR3. The CDR3: CASSFRTPYEQYF. The CDR3 nucleotides are TGTGCCAGCAGTTTTCGGACGCCCTACGAGCAGTACTTC.

The rearrangement links TRBV7-9 to TRBJ2-7, with a possible D match to TRBD1 (6 bases). V lost 0 bases, J lost 2 bases, and 11 bases lay in between. The CDR3 sequence is 15 residues long. CDR1 SEHNR and CDR2 FQNEAQ come from the germline V gene (reference sequence). The CDR3 sequence is CASSLAGAETYEQYF. The DNA for the CDR3 is TGTGCCAGCAGCTTAGCGGGGGCAGAGACCTACGAGCAGTACTTC. Full variable domain (rest looked up from reference TRBV7-9 and TRBJ2-7): DTGVSQNPRHKITKRGQNVTFRCDPISEHNRLYWYRQTLGQGPEFLTYFQNEAQLEKSRLLSDRFSAERPKGSFSTLEIQRTEQGDSAMYLCASSLAGAETYEQYFGPGTRLTVT.

The chain uses TRBV12-3 or TRBV12-4 and TRBJ1-1; 8 nucleotides match TRBD1. This CDR3 has 13 residues. Unmatched junction bases numbered 4, after V lost 4 bases and J lost 6 bases. The CDR3 region has the DNA TGTGCCAGCAGTTCTGGCAGGGGGCCTGAAGCTTTCTTT. Translating gives CASSSGRGPEAFF.

The chain links TRBV11-2 to TRBJ2-7; D is unresolved. There are 12 residues in the CDR3. Trimming removed 1 base from V and 5 bases from J, with 6 bases in between. The germline gives CDR1 SGHAT, CDR2 FQNNGV. The CDR3 sequence is CASSLVVNEQYF. CDR3 nucleotide sequence: TGTGCCAGCAGCTTAGTCGTGAACGAGCAGTACTTC. The full variable domain, with the rest looked up from reference TRBV11-2 and TRBJ2-7, is EAGVAQSPRYKIIEKRQSVAFWCNPISGHATLYWYQQILGQGPKLLIQFQNNGVVDDSQLPKDRFSAERLKGVDSTLKIQPAKLEDSAVYLCASSLVVNEQYFGPGTRLTVT.

This clonotype was seen only once. V gene TRBV29-1 combines with J gene TRBJ1-1; a possible D gene is TRBD1 (5 bases). The ends were cut back, 3 bases at V and 4 bases at J, with 9 bases in the middle. The CDR3 contains 12 residues. Germline V lookup: CDR1 SQVTM, CDR2 ANQGSEA. The CDR3 here is CSVETGGTEAFF. The DNA for the CDR3 is TGCAGCGTTGAGACTGGGGGCACTGAAGCTTTCTTT.